This TCR beta chain appears in the sequencing data of a study of blood T cell repertoires in COVID-19. Methods used by the authors: Amplification of reference gene primers was used by the study to estimate nucleated cell counts. The method was immunoSEQ multiplex PCR; TCRdb's version includes in-frame clones alone and lacks a portion of them. V, J and clone size are taken as reported in that table, and D and trimming were inferred from the DNA itself. The sample contains some 300,000 clones, around 90% of which appear only once. Germline lookup yields CDR1 LNHNV and CDR2 YYDKDF (reference sequence). This CDR3 has 12 residues. Trimming stripped 6 bases from V and 8 bases from J, with 13 bases between.

This sequence was found in a woman aged 50 to 60 with COVID-19, enrolled during active disease. This rearrangement joins TRBV15 to TRBJ1-1; tentatively, D is TRBD1 (6 bases). The specimen was peripheral blood. CDR3 in DNA: TGTGCCACCAGGGCCAGGGGTGGCGAAGCTTTCTTT. Amino acid sequence: CATRARGGEAFF.